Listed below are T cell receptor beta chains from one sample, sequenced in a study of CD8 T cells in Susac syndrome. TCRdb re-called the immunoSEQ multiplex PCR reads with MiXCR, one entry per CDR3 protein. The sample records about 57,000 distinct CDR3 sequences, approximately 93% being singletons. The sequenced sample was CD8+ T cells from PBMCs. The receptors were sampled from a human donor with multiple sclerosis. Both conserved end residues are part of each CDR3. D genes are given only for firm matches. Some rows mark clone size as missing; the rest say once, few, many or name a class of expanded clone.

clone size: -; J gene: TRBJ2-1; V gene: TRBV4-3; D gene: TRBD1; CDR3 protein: CASSQDLFRDREVRANEQFF; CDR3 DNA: TGCGCCAGCAGCCAAGATCTTTTTCGGGACAGGGAAGTTAGGGCCAATGAGCAGTTCTTC
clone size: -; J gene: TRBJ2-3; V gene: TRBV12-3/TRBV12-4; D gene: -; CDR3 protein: CASSSTTGDTQYF; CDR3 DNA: TGTGCCAGCAGTTCCACGACTGGAGATACGCAGTATTTT
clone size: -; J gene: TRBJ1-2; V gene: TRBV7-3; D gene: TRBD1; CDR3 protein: CASSGDRGIVDGYTF; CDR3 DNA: TGTGCCAGCAGCGGGGACAGGGGGATCGTCGATGGCTACACCTTC
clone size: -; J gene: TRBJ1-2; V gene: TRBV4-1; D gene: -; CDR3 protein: CASSQVGSTNYGYTF; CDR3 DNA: TGCGCCAGCAGCCAGGTCGGGAGTACCAACTATGGCTACACCTTC
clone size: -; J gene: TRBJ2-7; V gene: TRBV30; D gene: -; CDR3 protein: CAWEEDVHSYEQYF; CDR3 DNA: TGTGCCTGGGAGGAGGATGTTCACTCCTACGAGCAGTACTTC
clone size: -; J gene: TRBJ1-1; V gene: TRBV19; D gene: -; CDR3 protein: CASSIRAGYMNTEAFF; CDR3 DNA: TGTGCCAGTAGTATTCGGGCAGGGTACATGAACACTGAAGCTTTCTTT
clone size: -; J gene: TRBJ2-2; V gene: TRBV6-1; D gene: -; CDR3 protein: CASSRPSDLNTGDLFF; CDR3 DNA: TGTGCCAGCAGTAGACCATCTGACTTAAACACCGGGGACCTGTTTTTT
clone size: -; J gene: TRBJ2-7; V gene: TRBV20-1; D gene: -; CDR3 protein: CSARSRNDYEQYF; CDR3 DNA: TGCAGTGCTAGAAGCCGGAACGACTACGAGCAGTACTTC
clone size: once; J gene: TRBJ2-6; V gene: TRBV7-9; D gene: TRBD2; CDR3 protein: CASSLDWLAGLAGANVLTF; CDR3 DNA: TGTGCCAGCAGCTTAGACTGGCTAGCGGGTCTCGCTGGGGCCAACGTCCTGACTTTC
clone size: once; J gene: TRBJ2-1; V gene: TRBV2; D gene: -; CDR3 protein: CASSEDTSSYNEQFF; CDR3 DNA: TGTGCCAGCAGTGAAGACACGAGCTCCTACAATGAGCAGTTCTTC
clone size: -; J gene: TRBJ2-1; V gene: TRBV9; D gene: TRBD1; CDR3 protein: CASSVGQGARDEQFF; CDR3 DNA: TGTGCCAGCAGCGTCGGACAGGGGGCTCGTGATGAGCAGTTCTTC
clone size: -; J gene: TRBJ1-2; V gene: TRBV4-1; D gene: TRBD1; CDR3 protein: CASSQDVGQVYGYTF; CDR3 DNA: TGCGCCAGCAGCCAAGATGTCGGACAGGTCTATGGCTACACCTTC
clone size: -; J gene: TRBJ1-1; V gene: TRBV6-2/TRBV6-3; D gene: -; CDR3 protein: CASSSSWVTEAFF; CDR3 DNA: TGTGCCAGCAGTTCCTCGTGGGTCACTGAAGCTTTCTTT
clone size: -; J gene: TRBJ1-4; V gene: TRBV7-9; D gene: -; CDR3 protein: CASSPPDTGFATNEKLFF; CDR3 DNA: TGTGCCAGCAGCCCCCCAGACACGGGATTCGCAACTAATGAAAAACTGTTTTTT
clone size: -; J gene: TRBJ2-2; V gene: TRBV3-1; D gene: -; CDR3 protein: CASSDTRVSVANTGELFF; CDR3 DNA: TGTGCCAGCAGTGATACGCGGGTCTCCGTGGCGAACACCGGGGAGCTGTTTTTT
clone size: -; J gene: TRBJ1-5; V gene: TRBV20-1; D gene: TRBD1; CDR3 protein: CSARESGQEYQPQHF; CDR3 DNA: TGCAGTGCTAGAGAATCTGGACAGGAATATCAGCCCCAGCATTTT
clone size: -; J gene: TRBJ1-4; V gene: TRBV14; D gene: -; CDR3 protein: CASSPRGGLREKLFF; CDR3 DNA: TGTGCCAGCAGCCCCCGCGGGGGTCTGAGGGAAAAACTGTTTTTT
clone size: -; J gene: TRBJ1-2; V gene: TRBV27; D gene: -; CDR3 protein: CASSLRSGFNYGYTF; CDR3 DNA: TGTGCCAGCAGTTTACGTAGCGGTTTTAACTATGGCTACACCTTC
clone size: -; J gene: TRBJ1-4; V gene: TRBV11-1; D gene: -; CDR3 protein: CASSLAYFGPELEGEEKLFF; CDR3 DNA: TGTGCCAGCAGCTTAGCATATTTTGGGCCAGAATTAGAAGGCGAGGAAAAACTGTTTTTT
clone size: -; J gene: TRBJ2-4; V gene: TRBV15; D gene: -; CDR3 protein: CATSSQLGEQYIHIQYF; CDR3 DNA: TGTGCCACCAGCAGCCAATTAGGGGAACAGTACATCCACATTCAGTACTTC
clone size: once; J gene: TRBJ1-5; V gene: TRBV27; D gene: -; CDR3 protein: CASRGGVNQPQHF; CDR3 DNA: TGTGCCAGCAGGGGGGGCGTGAATCAGCCCCAGCATTTT
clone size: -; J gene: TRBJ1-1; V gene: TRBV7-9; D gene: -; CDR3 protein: CASSPIRPDTEAFF; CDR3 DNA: TGTGCCAGCAGCCCCATCAGGCCAGACACTGAAGCTTTCTTT
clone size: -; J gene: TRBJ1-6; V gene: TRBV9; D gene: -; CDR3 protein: CASSTNNSPLHF; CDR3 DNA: TGTGCCAGCAGTACAAATAATTCACCCCTCCACTTT
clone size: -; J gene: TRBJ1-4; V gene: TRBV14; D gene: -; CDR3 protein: CASSQDQGGLNEKLFF; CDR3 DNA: TGTGCCAGCAGCCAAGATCAAGGGGGTCTGAATGAAAAACTGTTTTTT
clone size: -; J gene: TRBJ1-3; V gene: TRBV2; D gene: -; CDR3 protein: CASSESWQDSGNTIYF; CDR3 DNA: TGTGCCAGCAGTGAATCGTGGCAAGACTCTGGAAACACCATATATTTT
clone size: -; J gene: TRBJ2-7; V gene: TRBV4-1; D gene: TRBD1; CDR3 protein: CASSQKTGTYEQYF; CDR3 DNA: TGCGCCAGCAGCCAGAAGACAGGGACCTACGAGCAGTACTTC
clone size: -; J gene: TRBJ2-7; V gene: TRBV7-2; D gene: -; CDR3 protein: CASSPPLTHRERFYEQYF; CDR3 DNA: TGTGCCAGCAGCCCGCCTCTAACCCACAGGGAACGGTTCTACGAGCAGTACTTC
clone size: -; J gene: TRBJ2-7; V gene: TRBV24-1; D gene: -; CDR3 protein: CATSDPRDGPYEQYF; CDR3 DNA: TGTGCCACCAGTGATCCACGGGACGGCCCCTACGAGCAGTACTTC
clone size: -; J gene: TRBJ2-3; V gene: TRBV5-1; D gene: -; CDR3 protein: CASLTDPDTQYF; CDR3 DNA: TGCGCCAGCCTGACGGATCCAGATACGCAGTATTTT
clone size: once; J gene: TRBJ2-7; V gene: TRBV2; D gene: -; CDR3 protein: CASKSPRDYEQYF; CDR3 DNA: TGTGCCAGCAAGAGTCCTAGAGATTACGAGCAGTACTTC
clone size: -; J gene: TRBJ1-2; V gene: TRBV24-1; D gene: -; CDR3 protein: CATSDSSGLGQIGYTF; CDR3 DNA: TGTGCCACCAGTGATTCCTCCGGGCTGGGACAAATTGGCTACACCTTC
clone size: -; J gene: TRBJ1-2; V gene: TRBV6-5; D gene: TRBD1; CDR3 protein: CASSYTGGPYGYTF; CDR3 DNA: TGTGCCAGCAGTTACACAGGGGGCCCCTATGGCTACACCTTC
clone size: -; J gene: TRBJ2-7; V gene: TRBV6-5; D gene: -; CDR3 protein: CASSPGLKYEQYF; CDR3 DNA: TGTGCCAGCAGTCCCGGACTGAAATACGAGCAGTACTTC
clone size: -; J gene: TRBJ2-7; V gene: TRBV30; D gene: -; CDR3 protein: CAWSVSDLSEQYF; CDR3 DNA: TGTGCCTGGAGTGTGTCGGATCTATCAGAGCAGTACTTC
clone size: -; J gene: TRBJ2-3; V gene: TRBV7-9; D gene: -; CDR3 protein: CASKATALRTDTQYF; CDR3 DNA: TGTGCCAGCAAGGCGACAGCTCTTAGGACAGATACGCAGTATTTT
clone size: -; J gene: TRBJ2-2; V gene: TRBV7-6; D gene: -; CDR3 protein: CASSLAAGTGELFF; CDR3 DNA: TGTGCCAGCAGCTTAGCTGCTGGTACCGGGGAGCTGTTTTTT
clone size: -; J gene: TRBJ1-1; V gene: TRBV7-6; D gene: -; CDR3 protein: CASTPVQGAEAFF; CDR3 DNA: TGTGCCAGCACCCCCGTACAGGGAGCTGAAGCTTTCTTT